This T cell receptor beta chain originates from a study of OX40 agonist ivuxolimab in advanced cancers. Patients who had autoimmune disease history or got systemic immunosuppression were left out. Peripheral blood came from all dose cohorts at three timepoints. This clone was observed once. Sequencing was performed with immunoSEQ multiplex PCR; in TCRdb, only in-frame clones are kept and a portion is missing. Of 55,000 to 65,000 clones listed, around four fifths are singletons. The CDR3 extends over 14 amino acids. Germline V gives CDR1 MNHEY, CDR2 SMNVEV (reference sequence). The V segment lost 8 bases and the J segment 6 bases; nucleotides outside the gene matches: 7.

The chain has TRBV27 and TRBJ2-2, with 9 bases matching TRBD2. This receptor was taken from an adult with an advanced solid tumor such as melanoma, head and neck, liver or kidney cancer. The material sequenced was CD4+ or CD8+ T cells sorted from blood, taken in a trial of the OX40 agonist ivuxolimab. The CDR3 nucleotides are TGTGCCAGCCGGGCGGGGGGGGCGGCCGGGGAGCTGTTTTTT. This encodes CASRAGGAAGELFF.